A single sample is the source of the 9 T cell receptor beta chains below, sequenced in a study of CD8 T cells in Susac syndrome. Reverse transcription of roughly 0.5 to 1 ug RNA was carried out with random hexamers. In TCRdb, the immunoSEQ multiplex PCR reads were re-called with MiXCR into one record per CDR3 protein. This table holds a few hundred thousand distinct CDR3 sequences, around nine tenths found once. The sequencing sample was made of CD8+ T cells from PBMCs. These TCRs come from a human donor with multiple sclerosis.

The chain employs TRBV5-6 and TRBJ2-1, with D possibly TRBD2 on 5 matching bases. V was cut by 6 bases and J by 0 bases, with 16 bases left in between. The CDR3 spans 16 residues. Per the germline V gene, CDR1 is SGHDT and CDR2 is YYEEEE. CDR3 DNA: TGTGCCAGCACCATAGGCGGAGGAGGCTCCTACAATGAGCAGTTCTTC. As protein: CASTIGGGGSYNEQFF.

This chain links TRBV9 with TRBJ2-5, with a possible D match to TRBD2 (6 bases). Trimming stripped 3 bases from V and 2 bases from J, with 17 bases between. This CDR3 has 16 residues. The germline V gene has CDR1 SGDLS and CDR2 YYNGEE. DNA of the CDR3: TGTGCCAGCAGCGCCGGGGATCGTGGGGGGCAAGAGACCCAGTACTTC. Protein sequence: CASSAGDRGGQETQYF.

The chain recombines TRBV27 with TRBJ1-1, with D unclear. The V gene's germline CDR1 is MNHEY and CDR2 SMNVEV (reference sequence). The CDR3 runs to 12 residues. V shed 2 bases and J shed 8 bases, with 9 bases lying between them. CDR3 sequence: CASSLVTGEAFF. CDR3 coding DNA: TGTGCCAGCAGTTTAGTTACGGGCGAAGCTTTCTTT.

V gene TRBV5-4 combines with J gene TRBJ1-2; the D gene is possibly TRBD1 (5 bases). Germline-derived CDR1 and CDR2 are SGHNT and YYREEE (reference sequence). Trimming shortened V by 5 bases and J by 4 bases, and 12 bases separated the two germline ends. This CDR3 comprises 13 residues. The CDR3 loop reads CASRGRAIYGYTF. CDR3 nucleotides: TGTGCCAGCAGGGGCAGGGCCATCTATGGCTACACCTTC.

The CDR3 DNA reads TGTGCCAGCAGTTACTTCGGGGAGCTGTTTTTT. Residues: CASSYFGELFF. The rearrangement uses TRBV6-5 and TRBJ2-2; the D is unclear. Trimming pared 1 base from V and 7 bases from J, leaving 1 base between. The CDR3 covers 11 residues. Germline V CDR1 and CDR2: MNHEY, SVGAGI.

The gene calls are TRBV27 and TRBJ1-1; D is unresolved. V was cut by 1 base and J by 4 bases, with 16 bases left in between. The CDR3 covers 16 residues. Germline V gene data show CDR1 as MNHEY and CDR2 as SMNVEV (reference sequence). The CDR3 DNA is TGTGCCAGCAGTTTATGCTGGGAAACGGAAGTCACTGAAGCTTTCTTT. It encodes CASSLCWETEVTEAFF.

The chain has TRBV29-1 and TRBJ2-5; 10 bases fit TRBD1. Germline CDR1 reads SQVTM; CDR2 reads ANQGSEA. With 8 bases clipped from V and 0 bases from J, the junction kept 12 bases outside the gene matches. The CDR3 length is 16 residues. The CDR3 region has the DNA TGCAGCCTTTCTTCCGGGACAGGGGTCTACCAAGAGACCCAGTACTTC. It specifies CSLSSGTGVYQETQYF. The whole variable domain, remainder taken from reference TRBV29-1 and TRBJ2-5, is SAVISQKPSRDICQRGTSLTIQCQVDSQVTMMFWYRQQPGQSLTLIATANQGSEATYESGFVIDKFPISRPNLTFSTLTVSNMSPEDSSIYLCSLSSGTGVYQETQYFGPGTRLLVL.

This chain joins TRBV27 and TRBJ2-1; D is possibly TRBD1 (6 bases). In germline, CDR1 is MNHEY, CDR2 SMNVEV (reference sequence). The CDR3 consists of 15 residues. V lost 0 bases to trimming and J lost 4 bases, with 10 bases between them. DNA for the CDR3: TGTGCCAGCAGTTTATCGAACGGACAGTACAATGAGCAGTTCTTC. Its protein product is CASSLSNGQYNEQFF.

The chain uses TRBV30 and TRBJ2-7; the D is unclear. Germline V gene data show CDR1 as GTSNPN and CDR2 as SVGIG (reference sequence). V was shortened by 1 base and J by 1 base, with 2 bases between the two germline ends. The CDR3 length is 11 residues. In nucleotides, the CDR3 is TGTGCCTGGAGTGGGTCCTACGAGCAGTACTTC. It specifies CAWSGSYEQYF.